These 30 T cell receptor beta chains came from one sample sequenced in a study of blood T cells in healthy people across ages. Primed by a sample-barcoded 5' primer and a J-beta primer mix, a second PCR proceeded for about 7 to 11 cycles. Using its own MiXCR run on the 5' RACE reads, TCRdb lists one record per CDR3 protein. The sample has 600,000 to 650,000 distinct CDR3 sequences; approximately 50% are singletons. The material sequenced was blood. These receptors were taken from a man aged 55 to 70 in good health.

CDR3 amino acids: CASSSGGMSTDTQYF. The CDR3 region has the DNA TGTGCCAGCAGCTCCGGAGGGATGTCCACAGATACGCAGTATTTT. J is TRBJ2-3 and V is TRBV6-5; a weak D match, TRBD2 (6 bases). The germline V and J ends were trimmed by 6 bases and 2 bases, with 15 bases remaining between them. Looked up from germline, CDR1 is MNHEY and CDR2 is SVGAGI. The CDR3 totals 15 residues.

This clonotype was seen a handful of times. The V call is TRBV3-1, the J call TRBJ2-5; D not resolved. The germline V and J ends were trimmed by 4 bases and 2 bases, with 14 bases remaining between them. The CDR3 totals 15 residues. Per the germline V gene, CDR1 is LGHDT and CDR2 is YNNKEL (reference sequence). DNA for the CDR3: TGTGCCAGCAGCCTATTCACTTCCCCACAAGAGACCCAGTACTTC. This translates into CASSLFTSPQETQYF.

The chain uses TRBV7-2 and TRBJ2-3, with 9 nucleotides matching TRBD1. The CDR3 is 13 amino acids. The trim removed 5 bases at V and 9 bases at J, leaving 6 bases unmatched. Germline loops: CDR1 SGHTA, CDR2 FQGNSA. CDR3 residues: CASSGGTGSTQYF. CDR3 DNA sequence: TGTGCCAGCAGCGGGGGGACAGGGTCCACGCAGTATTTT.

The chain uses TRBV10-3 and TRBJ1-2; no clear D. Germline V gene sequence: CDR1 ENHRY, CDR2 SYGVKD. This CDR3 contains 15 residues. Trimming removed 3 bases from V and 10 bases from J, with 21 bases in between. This CDR3 is CAISEALDMVRDYTF. The CDR3 DNA is TGTGCCATCAGTGAAGCTCTAGACATGGTCCGGGACTACACCTTC.

There are a few counts of this clonotype. The chain is built from TRBV4-2 and TRBJ2-1; D not certain. The V gene's germline CDR1 is LGHNA and CDR2 YNFKEQ. Trimming removed 3 bases from V and 1 base from J, with 13 bases in between. This CDR3 comprises 16 residues. The CDR3 sequence is CASSQGLANSYNEQFF. The CDR3 nucleotides read TGTGCCAGCAGCCAGGGGTTGGCTAATTCCTACAATGAGCAGTTCTTC.

The rearrangement uses TRBV10-3 and TRBJ2-1; 7 bases map to TRBD2. The V gene end was trimmed by 4 bases and the J gene end by 1 base; junction bases not matched to a gene: 4. Germline V gene data show CDR1 as ENHRY and CDR2 as SYGVKD. This CDR3 has 15 residues. CDR3 loop: CAISAELASYNEQFF. CDR3 nucleotide sequence: TGTGCCATCAGTGCGGAACTAGCGTCCTACAATGAGCAGTTCTTC.

The J gene is TRBJ1-6, the V gene TRBV12-3 or TRBV12-4; tentatively, D is TRBD1 (6 bases). V shed 3 bases and J shed 9 bases, with 12 bases lying between them. The CDR3 consists of 14 residues. CDR3 coding DNA: TGTGCCAGCAGTTTGCCAGGGGCAAGTTCACCCCTCCACTTT. Translated: CASSLPGASSPLHF.

The chain combines TRBV12-3 or TRBV12-4 with TRBJ2-1, with TRBD2 matching over 9 bases. The CDR3 extends over 17 amino acids. The junction had 12 bases not matched to a gene; V was cut back by 3 bases and J by 6 bases. The CDR3 protein is CASSFYPPSGASNEQFF. DNA for the CDR3: TGTGCCAGCAGTTTTTACCCTCCTAGCGGGGCTAGCAATGAGCAGTTCTTC.

The V gene is TRBV29-1, the J gene TRBJ2-3; 7 bases align to TRBD1. V was clipped by 1 base and J by 3 bases; unmatched bases: 4. Germline V CDR1 and CDR2: SQVTM, ANQGSEA. The CDR3 has 14 amino acids. The CDR3 is CSVEVSTGTDTQYF. CDR3 bases: TGCAGCGTTGAAGTTTCGACAGGGACAGATACGCAGTATTTT.

This chain uses TRBV6-1 with TRBJ2-7; 7 nucleotides align to TRBD2. CDR3 length: 13 residues. The V gene end was trimmed by 3 bases and the J gene end by 4 bases; junction bases not matched to a gene: 3. Per the germline V gene, CDR1 is MNHNS and CDR2 is SASEGT. DNA for the CDR3: TGTGCCAGCAGTGAGAGACTAGCTTACGAGCAGTACTTC. It specifies CASSERLAYEQYF.

This sequence joins TRBV12-5 and TRBJ2-3; the D is unclear. The V gene lost 7 bases and the J gene lost 6 bases, with 14 bases spanning the gap. The germline V gene encodes CDR1 LGHNT and CDR2 FRNRAP. The CDR3 covers 13 residues. The CDR3 loop reads CASAPGGADTQYF. Here the CDR3 DNA reads TGTGCTAGTGCGCCTGGCGGCGCGGATACGCAGTATTTT.

In its sample, this clonotype was seen a few times. J is TRBJ2-4 and V is TRBV21-1; TRBD1 is taken as the D call from the table, unchecked against the DNA. TRBV21-1 is reported as a pseudogene. The CDR3 spans 16 residues. The CDR3 region has the DNA TGTGCCAGCAGCAAAGAGGAATTGGGGGACAAGTACATTCAGTACTTC. Amino acid sequence: CASSKEELGDKYIQYF.

This chain uses TRBV20-1 with TRBJ2-4, with TRBD1 matching over 7 bases. The J call is uncertain, as TRBJ2-7 better fits the DNA end. The CDR3 is made up of 12 amino acids. Germline lookup yields CDR1 DFQATT and CDR2 SNEGSKA (reference sequence). CDR3 loop: CSAPRQGYEQYF. The CDR3 DNA follows: TGCAGTGCTCCTAGACAGGGCTACGAGCAGTACTTC.

This clonotype was recorded once. V gene TRBV12-3 or TRBV12-4 combines with J gene TRBJ1-1; D gene ambiguous. The germline V and J ends were trimmed by 1 base and 10 bases, with 10 bases remaining between them. There are 12 residues in the CDR3. The CDR3 loop is CASSLEGGRAFF. The CDR3 DNA reads TGTGCCAGCAGTTTAGAGGGTGGTCGAGCTTTCTTT.

The chain couples TRBV9 to TRBJ2-3, with D perhaps given as TRBD1 or TRBD2 (6 bases each). Per the germline V gene, CDR1 is SGDLS and CDR2 is YYNGEE. V was pared by 2 bases and J by 6 bases, with 13 bases between. This CDR3 spans 14 amino acids. The CDR3 sequence is CASSVPGGGDTQYF. The CDR3 DNA follows: TGTGCCAGCAGCGTCCCCGGGGGCGGCGATACGCAGTATTTT. The full variable domain, completed using reference TRBV9 and TRBJ2-3, is DSGVTQTPKHLITATGQRVTLRCSPRSGDLSVYWYQQSLDQGLQFLIQYYNGEERAKGNILERFSAQQFPDLHSELNLSSLELGDSALYFCASSVPGGGDTQYFGPGTRLTVL.

The V gene is TRBV12-3 or TRBV12-4, the J gene TRBJ2-3; the D is unclear. The CDR3 is 12 amino acids. The germline V and J ends were trimmed by 6 bases and 3 bases, with 7 bases remaining between them. CDR3: CASRVRTDTQYF. The DNA of the CDR3 is TGTGCCAGCAGAGTCAGAACAGATACGCAGTATTTT.

This clonotype was observed a few times. The chain has TRBV25-1 and TRBJ2-5, with TRBD1 matching over 9 bases. After removal of 2 bases from V and 0 bases from J, the junction contained 1 base not matched to a gene. The CDR3 is made up of 15 amino acids. Germline assignment: CDR1 MGHDK and CDR2 SYGVNS. CDR3 region: CASSEGQGYQETQYF. The CDR3 nucleotides are TGTGCCAGCAGTGAAGGACAGGGGTACCAAGAGACCCAGTACTTC.

The sample holds a few counts of this clonotype. The genes are TRBV20-1 and TRBJ2-3, with 8 bases matching TRBD2. This CDR3 region has 14 residues. V shed 7 bases and J 6 bases; nucleotides not matched to a gene: 12. CDR1 and CDR2 (germline): DFQATT, SNEGSKA (reference sequence). Here the CDR3 DNA reads TGCAGTGTCATACACCCAGCGGGGGTTGATACGCAGTATTTT. This sequence encodes CSVIHPAGVDTQYF.

The V gene is TRBV20-1, the J gene TRBJ2-1; D call uncertain. The CDR3 extends over 17 amino acids. Trimming removed 0 bases from V and 8 bases from J, with 23 bases in between. Germline V lookup: CDR1 DFQATT, CDR2 SNEGSKA (reference sequence). The DNA of the CDR3 is TGCAGTGCTAGAGATGTACGTGGGCCTAACCTTCGGCATGAGCAGTTCTTC. Translated: CSARDVRGPNLRHEQFF.

Comment on this clonotype: Germline is not matched at one junction end, which may reflect a read error. The CDR3 here is CTSSETSRQETQYF. The CDR3 DNA reads as TGTACCAGCAGCGAGACTAGCAGGCAAGAGACCCAGTACTTC. The chain joins TRBV2 to TRBJ2-5; 7 bases line up with TRBD2. CDR1 is SNHLY, CDR2 FYNNEI, per germline. The CDR3 extends over 14 amino acids.

This clonotype has more than one count but fewer than ten. The chain recombines TRBV29-1 with TRBJ2-7; 8 bases match TRBD1. The DNA matches TRBJ2-5 better at its end, which makes the J call doubtful. This CDR3 has 14 residues. CDR1 and CDR2 from the germline V gene are SQVTM and ANQGSEA. CDR3 sequence (DNA): TGCAGCGCGATCTACAGGGGGATGGGAGAGACCCAGTACTTC. Residues: CSAIYRGMGETQYF.

V gene TRBV11-2 combines with J gene TRBJ2-3; either TRBD1 or TRBD2 may supply D (5 bases each). V was pared by 3 bases and J by 3 bases, with 10 bases between. Germline V CDR1 and CDR2: SGHAT, FQNNGV. The CDR3 loop spans 14 amino acids. The CDR3 loop reads CASSFRDQTDTQYF. In nucleotides, the CDR3 is TGTGCCAGCAGCTTCAGGGACCAAACAGATACGCAGTATTTT.

V is TRBV5-1 and J is TRBJ2-7; maybe TRBD1 (5 bases). Trimming cost V 4 bases and J 7 bases, with 24 bases left between them. Germline V gene sequence: CDR1 SGHRS, CDR2 YFSETQ. The CDR3 has 16 residues. In nucleotides, the CDR3 is TGCGCCAGCAGCCTGGTAGGGGCCGATGAGATTAATGAGCAGTACTTC. Translated, it gives CASSLVGADEINEQYF.

A few counts support this clonotype. The V and J genes are TRBV4-1 and TRBJ2-5, with TRBD1 matching 10 bases. V was pared by 6 bases and J by 4 bases, with 5 bases of the junction left unmatched. This CDR3 is 14 amino acids long. Germline CDR1 is MGHRA and CDR2 is YSYEKL. The CDR3 protein is CASRLTGGGETQYF. CDR3 in DNA: TGCGCCAGCAGACTGACAGGGGGCGGAGAGACCCAGTACTTC.

The count of this clonotype is one. This chain connects TRBV2 to TRBJ2-7; possibly TRBD2 for D (7 bases). The CDR3 runs to 13 residues. V lost 7 bases to trimming and J lost 3 bases, with 13 bases between them. CDR1 SNHLY and CDR2 FYNNEI come from the germline V gene. DNA for the CDR3: TGTGCCAGCAAGGCGGGGGCGAACTACGAGCAGTACTTC. Its protein product is CASKAGANYEQYF.

This chain connects TRBV5-1 to TRBJ2-1; 8 bases match TRBD2. The length of the CDR3 is 14 residues. J gave up 7 bases and V 4 bases, and 7 bases lay outside the gene matches. Germline V CDR1 and CDR2: SGHRS, YFSETQ. CDR3 in amino acids: CASSVRLARNEQFF. The CDR3 nucleotides are TGCGCCAGCAGCGTGCGACTAGCGAGGAATGAGCAGTTCTTC.

The chain links TRBV12-3 or TRBV12-4 to TRBJ1-5; TRBD1 is a possible D gene (6 bases). There are 13 residues in the CDR3. V was cut by 1 base and J by 8 bases, with 9 bases left in between. The CDR3 reads CASSLERTEPQHF. The DNA of the CDR3 is TGTGCCAGCAGTTTAGAACGGACAGAGCCCCAGCATTTT.

The V and J genes are TRBV20-1 and TRBJ2-5; 8 bases map to TRBD2. The CDR3 contains 15 residues. The trim removed 6 bases at V and 3 bases at J, leaving 12 bases unmatched. In germline, CDR1 is DFQATT, CDR2 SNEGSKA (reference sequence). This CDR3 is CSAYSPGLGKETQYF. CDR3 in DNA: TGCAGTGCCTATAGTCCGGGACTAGGGAAAGAGACCCAGTACTTC.

This rearrangement joins TRBV5-1 to TRBJ1-2; D unresolved. Germline assignment: CDR1 SGHRS and CDR2 YFSETQ. The CDR3 runs to 13 residues. Trimming took 0 bases from V and 6 from J, leaving 9 bases between them. For the CDR3, the DNA is TGCGCCAGCAGCTTGGAACGGACCCATGGCTACACCTTC. Protein product: CASSLERTHGYTF.

In DNA form, the CDR3 reads TGCAGCGGTGTCGGGTTCACGGGAGACATTCAGTACTTC. Encoded protein: CSGVGFTGDIQYF. This rearrangement joins TRBV29-1 to TRBJ2-4, with D perhaps TRBD2 (6 bases). V dropped 7 bases and J dropped 8 bases, with 18 bases sitting between them. CDR3 length equals 13 residues. Germline loops: CDR1 SQVTM, CDR2 ANQGSEA.